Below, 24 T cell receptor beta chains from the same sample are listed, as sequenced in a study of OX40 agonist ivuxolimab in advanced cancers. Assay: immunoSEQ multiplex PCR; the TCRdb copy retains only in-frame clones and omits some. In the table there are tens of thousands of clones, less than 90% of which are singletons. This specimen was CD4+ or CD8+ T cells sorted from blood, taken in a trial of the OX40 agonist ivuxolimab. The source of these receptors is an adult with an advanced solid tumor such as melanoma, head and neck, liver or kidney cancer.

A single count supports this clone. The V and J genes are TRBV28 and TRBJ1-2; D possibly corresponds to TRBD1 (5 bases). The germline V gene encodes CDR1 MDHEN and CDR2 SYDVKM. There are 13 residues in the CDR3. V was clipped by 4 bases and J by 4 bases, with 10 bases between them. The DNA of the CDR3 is TGTGCCAGCAGTTGGGGACTGAGCTATGGCTACACCTTC. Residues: CASSWGLSYGYTF.

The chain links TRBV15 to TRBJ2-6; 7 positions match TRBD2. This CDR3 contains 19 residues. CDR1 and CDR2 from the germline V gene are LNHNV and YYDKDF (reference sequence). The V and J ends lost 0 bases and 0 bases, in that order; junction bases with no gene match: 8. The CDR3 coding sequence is TGTGCCACCAGCAGAGATGTGAGTCTAGCGGACTCTGGGGCCAACGTCCTGACTTTC. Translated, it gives CATSRDVSLADSGANVLTF.

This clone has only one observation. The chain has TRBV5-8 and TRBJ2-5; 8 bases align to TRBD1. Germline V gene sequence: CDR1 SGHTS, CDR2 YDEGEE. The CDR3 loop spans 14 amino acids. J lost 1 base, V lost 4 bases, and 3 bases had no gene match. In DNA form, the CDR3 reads TGTGCCAGCAGCGGGGACAGGCCCCAAGAGACCCAGTACTTC. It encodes CASSGDRPQETQYF.

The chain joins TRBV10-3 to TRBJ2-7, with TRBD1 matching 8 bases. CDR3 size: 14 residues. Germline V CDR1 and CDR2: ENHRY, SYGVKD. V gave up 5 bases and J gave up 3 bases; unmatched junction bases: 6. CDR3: CAISPGQAYYEQYF. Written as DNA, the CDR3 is TGTGCCATCAGTCCGGGACAGGCATACTACGAGCAGTACTTC.

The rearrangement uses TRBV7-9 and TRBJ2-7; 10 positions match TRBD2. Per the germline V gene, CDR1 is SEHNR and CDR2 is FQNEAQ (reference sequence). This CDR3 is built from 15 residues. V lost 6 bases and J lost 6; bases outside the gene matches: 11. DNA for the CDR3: TGTGCCAGCAGAGCTAGCGGGAGTTTCTCAAGCGAGCAGTACTTC. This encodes CASRASGSFSSEQYF.

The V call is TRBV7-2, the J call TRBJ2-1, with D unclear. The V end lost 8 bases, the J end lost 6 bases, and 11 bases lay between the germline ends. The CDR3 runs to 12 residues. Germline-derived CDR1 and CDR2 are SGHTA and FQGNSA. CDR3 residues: CASGKMGNEQFF. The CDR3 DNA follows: TGTGCCAGCGGCAAGATGGGCAATGAGCAGTTCTTC.

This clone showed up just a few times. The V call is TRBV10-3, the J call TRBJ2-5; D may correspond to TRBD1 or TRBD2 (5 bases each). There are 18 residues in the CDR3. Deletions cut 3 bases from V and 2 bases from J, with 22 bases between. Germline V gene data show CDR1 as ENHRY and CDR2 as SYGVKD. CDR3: CAISENSGLPGQQETQYF. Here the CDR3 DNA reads TGTGCCATCAGTGAAAATTCCGGACTTCCAGGGCAACAAGAGACCCAGTACTTC.

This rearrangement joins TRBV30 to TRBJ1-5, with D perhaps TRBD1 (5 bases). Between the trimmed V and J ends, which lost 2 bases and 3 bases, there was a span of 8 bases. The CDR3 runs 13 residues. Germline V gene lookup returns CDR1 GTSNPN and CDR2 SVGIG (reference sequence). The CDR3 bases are TGTGCCTGGAGTACACAGGACAATCAGCCCCAGCATTTT. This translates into CAWSTQDNQPQHF.

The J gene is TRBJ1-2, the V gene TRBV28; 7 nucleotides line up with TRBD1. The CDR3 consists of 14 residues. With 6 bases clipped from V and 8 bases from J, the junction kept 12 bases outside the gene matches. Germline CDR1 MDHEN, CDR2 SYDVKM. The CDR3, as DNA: TGTGCCAGCAGCTTGACAGGGCTGGCGGGCGGCTACACCTTC. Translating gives CASSLTGLAGGYTF.

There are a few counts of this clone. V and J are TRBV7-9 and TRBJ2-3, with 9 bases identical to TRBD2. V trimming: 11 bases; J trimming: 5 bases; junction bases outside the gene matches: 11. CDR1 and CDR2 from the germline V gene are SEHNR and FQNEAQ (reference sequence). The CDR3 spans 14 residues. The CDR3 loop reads CAVNRREGRDTQYF. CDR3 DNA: TGTGCCGTAAACAGGCGGGAGGGACGAGATACGCAGTATTTT.

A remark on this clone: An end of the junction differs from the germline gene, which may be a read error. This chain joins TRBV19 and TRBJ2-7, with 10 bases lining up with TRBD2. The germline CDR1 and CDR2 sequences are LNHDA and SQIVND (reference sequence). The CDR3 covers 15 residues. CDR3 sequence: CASSSLLSLAGPLNF. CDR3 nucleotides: TGTGCCAGTAGTAGCCTTCTCTCACTAGCGGGGCCCCTGAACTTC.

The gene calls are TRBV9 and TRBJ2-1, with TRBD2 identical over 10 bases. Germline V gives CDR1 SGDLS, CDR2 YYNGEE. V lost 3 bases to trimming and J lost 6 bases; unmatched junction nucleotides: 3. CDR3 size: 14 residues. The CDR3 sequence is CASSARTSGNEQFF. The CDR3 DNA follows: TGTGCCAGCAGCGCGAGGACTAGCGGCAATGAGCAGTTCTTC.

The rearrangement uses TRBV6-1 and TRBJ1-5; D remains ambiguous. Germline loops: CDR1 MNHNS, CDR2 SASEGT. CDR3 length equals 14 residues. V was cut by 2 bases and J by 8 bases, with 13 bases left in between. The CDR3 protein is CASSEQFTIKPQHF. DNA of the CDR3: TGTGCCAGCAGTGAACAGTTTACAATCAAGCCCCAGCATTTT.

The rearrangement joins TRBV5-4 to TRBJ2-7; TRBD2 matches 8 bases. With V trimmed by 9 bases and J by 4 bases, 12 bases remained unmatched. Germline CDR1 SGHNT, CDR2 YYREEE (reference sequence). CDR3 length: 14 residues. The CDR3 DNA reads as TGTGCCAACACGCTCAGCGGGAGTCGGTACGAGCAGTACTTC. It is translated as CANTLSGSRYEQYF.

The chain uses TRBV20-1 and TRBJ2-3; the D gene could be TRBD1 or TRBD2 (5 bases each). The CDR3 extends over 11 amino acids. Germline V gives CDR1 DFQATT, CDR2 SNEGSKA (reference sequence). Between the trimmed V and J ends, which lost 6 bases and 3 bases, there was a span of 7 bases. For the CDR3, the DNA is TGCAGTGCCGAGGGGACAGATACGCAGTATTTT. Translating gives CSAEGTDTQYF.

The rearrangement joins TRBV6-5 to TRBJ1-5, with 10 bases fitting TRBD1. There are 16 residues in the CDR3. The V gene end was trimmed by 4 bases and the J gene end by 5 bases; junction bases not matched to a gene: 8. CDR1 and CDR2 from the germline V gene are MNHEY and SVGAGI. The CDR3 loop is CASSLGTGARDQPQHF. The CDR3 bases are TGTGCCAGCAGTTTGGGGACAGGGGCTAGGGATCAGCCCCAGCATTTT.

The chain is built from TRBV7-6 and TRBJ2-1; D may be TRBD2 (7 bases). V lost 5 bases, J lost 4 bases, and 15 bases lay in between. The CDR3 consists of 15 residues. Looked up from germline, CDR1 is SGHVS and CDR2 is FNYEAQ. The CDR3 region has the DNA TGTGCCAGCAGCGTGGGGGCTAGCGGTTACAATGAGCAGTTCTTC. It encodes CASSVGASGYNEQFF.

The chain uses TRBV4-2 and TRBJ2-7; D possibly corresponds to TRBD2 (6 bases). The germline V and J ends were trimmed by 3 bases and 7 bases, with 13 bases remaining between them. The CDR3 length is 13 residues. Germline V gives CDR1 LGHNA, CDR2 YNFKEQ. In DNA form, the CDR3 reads TGTGCCAGCAGCCAGACGGAGGGCTATGAGCAGTACTTC. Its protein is CASSQTEGYEQYF.

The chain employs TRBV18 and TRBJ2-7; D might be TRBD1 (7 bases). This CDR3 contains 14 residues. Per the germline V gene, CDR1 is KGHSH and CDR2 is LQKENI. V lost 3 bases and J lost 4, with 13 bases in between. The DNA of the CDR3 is TGTGCCAGCTCACCCCCAGGGGGGCAGTACGAGCAGTACTTC. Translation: CASSPPGGQYEQYF.

The CDR3 loop is CASSLLGGENTEAFF. The CDR3, as DNA: TGCGCCAGCAGCTTGTTGGGGGGAGAGAACACTGAAGCTTTCTTT. The chain links TRBV5-1 to TRBJ1-1; D might be TRBD1 (5 bases). Germline assignment: CDR1 SGHRS and CDR2 YFSETQ. The germline V and J ends were trimmed by 1 base and 1 base, with 11 bases remaining between them. CDR3 length equals 15 residues.

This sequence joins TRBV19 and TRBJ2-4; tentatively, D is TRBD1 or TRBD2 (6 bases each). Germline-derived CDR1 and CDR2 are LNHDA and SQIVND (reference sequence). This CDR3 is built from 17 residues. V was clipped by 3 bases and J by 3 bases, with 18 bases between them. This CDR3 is CASSMYRGAYGKNIQYF. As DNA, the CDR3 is TGTGCCAGTAGTATGTATAGGGGGGCTTATGGCAAAAACATTCAGTACTTC.

The CDR3 loop is CASSSRQGAGGYEQYF. CDR3 DNA: TGTGCCAGCAGCTCTCGACAGGGGGCGGGTGGCTACGAGCAGTACTTC. The J gene is TRBJ2-7, the V gene TRBV11-2; 10 nucleotides agree with TRBD1. The CDR3 is 16 amino acids. Germline values: CDR1 SGHAT, CDR2 FQNNGV. V shed 4 bases, J shed 3 bases, and the junction held 9 bases outside the gene matches.

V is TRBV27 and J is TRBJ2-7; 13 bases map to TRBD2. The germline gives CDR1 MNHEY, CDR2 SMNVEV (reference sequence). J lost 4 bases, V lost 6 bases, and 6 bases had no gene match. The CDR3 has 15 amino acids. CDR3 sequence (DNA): TGTGCCAGCAGGCCCGGACTAGCGGGAGTATACGAGCAGTACTTC. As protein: CASRPGLAGVYEQYF.

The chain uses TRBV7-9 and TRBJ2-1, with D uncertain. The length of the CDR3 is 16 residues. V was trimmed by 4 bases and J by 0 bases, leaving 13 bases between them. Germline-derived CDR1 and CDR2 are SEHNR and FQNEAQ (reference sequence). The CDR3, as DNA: TGTGCCAGCAGCTCATCAGCGACGAGCTCCTACAATGAGCAGTTCTTC. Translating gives CASSSSATSSYNEQFF.